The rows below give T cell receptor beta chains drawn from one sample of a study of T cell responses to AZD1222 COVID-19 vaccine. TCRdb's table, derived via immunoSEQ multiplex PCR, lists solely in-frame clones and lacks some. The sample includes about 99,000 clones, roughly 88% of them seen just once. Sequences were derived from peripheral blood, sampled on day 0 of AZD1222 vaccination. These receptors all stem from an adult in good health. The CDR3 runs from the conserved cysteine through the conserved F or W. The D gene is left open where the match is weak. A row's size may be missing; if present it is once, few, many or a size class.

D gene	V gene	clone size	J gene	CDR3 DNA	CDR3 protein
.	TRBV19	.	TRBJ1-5	TGTGCCAGTAGTCCGACATTATATAGCAATCAGCCCCAGCATTTT	CASSPTLYSNQPQHF
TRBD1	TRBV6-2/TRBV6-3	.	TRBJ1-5	TGTGCCAGCAGTCACGGGACAGGGGGCCTTCAGCCCCAGCATTTT	CASSHGTGGLQPQHF
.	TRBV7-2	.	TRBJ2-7	TGTGCCAGCAGCTTAGGGGTCTCCTACGAGCAGTACTTC	CASSLGVSYEQYF
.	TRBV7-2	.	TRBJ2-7	TGTGCCAGCAGCTGGGCCCTTGTTGCGTCCGGGACCATCCGCGGCGAGCAGTACTTC	CASSWALVASGTIRGEQYF
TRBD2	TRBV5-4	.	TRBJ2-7	TGTGCCAGCAGCTCTCCGGGACTATTGTTCGAGCAGTACTTC	CASSSPGLLFEQYF
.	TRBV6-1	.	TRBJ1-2	TGTGCCGGCAGTGACACCTATGGCTACACCTTC	CAGSDTYGYTF
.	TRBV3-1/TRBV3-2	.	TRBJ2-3	TGTGCCAGCAGTGGTGGGGCAAATACGCAGTATTTT	CASSGGANTQYF
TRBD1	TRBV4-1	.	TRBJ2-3	TGCGCCAGCAGCCAACTGGGACAGGGGCAGTCGCAAGATACGCAGTATTTT	CASSQLGQGQSQDTQYF
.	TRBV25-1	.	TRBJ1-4	TGTGCCAGCAGGGGAGTTGAAAAACTGTTTTTT	CASRGVEKLFF
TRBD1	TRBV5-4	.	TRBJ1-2	TGTGCCAGCAGCGAAAGGACAGGGGGACCGTATGGCTACACCTTC	CASSERTGGPYGYTF
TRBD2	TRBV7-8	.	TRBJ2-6	TGTGCCAGCAGCGTTGGCAGGACCGGCCCGCGGGGGGCGTGGGGGGCCAACGTCCTGACTTTC	CASSVGRTGPRGAWGANVLTF
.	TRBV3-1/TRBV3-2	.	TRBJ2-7	TGTGCCAGCAGCGAAAGGGTCTCCGGGGCCGATTCCTACGAGCAGTACTTC	CASSERVSGADSYEQYF
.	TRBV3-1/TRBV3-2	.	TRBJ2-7	TGTGCCAGCAGCCAGACAGACGAGCAGTACTTC	CASSQTDEQYF
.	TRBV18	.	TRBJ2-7	TGTGCCAGCTCACCACCGACGCGGACCGGCTCCGAGCAGTACTTC	CASSPPTRTGSEQYF
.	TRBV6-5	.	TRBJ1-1	TGTGCCAGCCGAGGCCCCGGGGCCCCGAACACTGAAGCTTTCTTT	CASRGPGAPNTEAFF
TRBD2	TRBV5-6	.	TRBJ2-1	TGTGCCAGCAGCTCGGGACTAGCGGGGGGTGGCTACAATGAGCAGTTCTTC	CASSSGLAGGGYNEQFF
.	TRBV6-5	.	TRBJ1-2	TGTGCCAGCACCCTGGGAAGGTCTGGCTACACCTTC	CASTLGRSGYTF
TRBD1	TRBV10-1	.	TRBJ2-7	TGCGCCAGCAGAGGACAGGCCTGCCCCTACGAGCAGTACTTC	CASRGQACPYEQYF
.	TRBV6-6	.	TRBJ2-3	TGTGCCAGCAGTTACGGAACTGAAACGCAGTATTTT	CASSYGTETQYF
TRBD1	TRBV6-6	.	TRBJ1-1	TGTGCCAGCAGTTACGGACAGGGGAATGAAGCTTTCTTT	CASSYGQGNEAFF
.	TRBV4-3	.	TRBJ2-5	TGCGCCAGCAGCCAAGCGCTGGGGGCAGGGCAGGGGACCCAGTACTTC	CASSQALGAGQGTQYF
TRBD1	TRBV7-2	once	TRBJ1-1	TGTGCCAGCAGCTTAGGGGGACAGATGAACACTGAAGCTTTCTTT	CASSLGGQMNTEAFF
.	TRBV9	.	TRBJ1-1	TGTGCCAGCAGCGTAGCTATGGACTCCACTGAAGCTTTCTTT	CASSVAMDSTEAFF
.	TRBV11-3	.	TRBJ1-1	TGTGCCAGCAGCTTGTGGTTGAACACTGAAGCTTTCTTT	CASSLWLNTEAFF
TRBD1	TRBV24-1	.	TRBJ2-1	TGTGCCACCAGTGAAACAGGGGGCGCCTTCAATGAGCAGTTCTTC	CATSETGGAFNEQFF
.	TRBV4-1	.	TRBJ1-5	TGCGCCAGCAGCCAACCCTCAAGGGGCCTCAATCAGCCCCAGCATTTT	CASSQPSRGLNQPQHF
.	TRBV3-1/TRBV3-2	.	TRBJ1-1	TGTGCCAGCAGCCAAGAGGGCAGGCAGGTGATTAACACTGAAGCTTTCTTT	CASSQEGRQVINTEAFF
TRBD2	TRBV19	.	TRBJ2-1	TGTGCCAGTAGTACGCTGACTAGCGGGGGTTACAATGAGCAGTTCTTC	CASSTLTSGGYNEQFF
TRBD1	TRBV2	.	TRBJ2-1	TGTGCCAGCAGTTCACAGGGGGCGAGGTCCTACAATGAGCAGTTCTTC	CASSSQGARSYNEQFF
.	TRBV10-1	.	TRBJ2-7	TGCGCCAGCAGTGAGTCGCGGAGGGGGGTGGCGGATGAGCAGTACTTC	CASSESRRGVADEQYF
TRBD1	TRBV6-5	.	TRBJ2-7	TGTGCCAGCAGTTGGGACAGGGGGTCCTCCTACGAGCAGTACTTC	CASSWDRGSSYEQYF
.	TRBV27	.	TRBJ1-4	TGTGCCAGCAGTCTTAGGTTGGGAGCGGGGGATGAAAAACTGTTTTTT	CASSLRLGAGDEKLFF
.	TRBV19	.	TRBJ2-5	TGTGCCTCAGGAATAACCAAAGAGACCCAGTACTTC	CASGITKETQYF
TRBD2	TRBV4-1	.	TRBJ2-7	TGCGCCAGCAGCCAAGGACTAGCGGGGGGATACGAGCAGTACTTC	CASSQGLAGGYEQYF
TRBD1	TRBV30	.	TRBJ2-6	TGTGCCCGACAGGGTCCTAGCTCTGGGGCCAACGTCCTGACTTTC	CARQGPSSGANVLTF
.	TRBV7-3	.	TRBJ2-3	TGTGCCAGCAGCTCTGGGAGGGGGGGCCCCACAGATACGCAGTATTTT	CASSSGRGGPTDTQYF
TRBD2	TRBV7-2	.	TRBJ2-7	TGTGCCAGCAGTCCTCGCGGGGGGGGTAACTACGAGCAGTACTTC	CASSPRGGGNYEQYF
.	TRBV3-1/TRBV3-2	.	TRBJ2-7	TGTGCCAGCAGCCCTATCCCAGGGGTTTACGAGCAGTACTTC	CASSPIPGVYEQYF
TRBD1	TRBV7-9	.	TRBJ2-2	TGTGCCAGCAGCACCCACAGGGGCCGAAACACCGGGGAGCTGTTTTTT	CASSTHRGRNTGELFF
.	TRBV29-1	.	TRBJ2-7	TGCAGCGTTGGCGGGCTAGGAAGCTCCTACGGGCAGTACTTC	CSVGGLGSSYGQYF
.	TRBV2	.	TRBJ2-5	TGTGCCAGCAGTGAATTGGGTTTGGAGACCCAGTACTTC	CASSELGLETQYF
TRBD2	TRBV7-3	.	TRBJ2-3	TGTGCCAGCAGCTTAGCGGGGGGGAAGTATACGCAGTATTTT	CASSLAGGKYTQYF
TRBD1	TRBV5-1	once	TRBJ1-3	TGCGCCAGCAGCCCCGGACAGGGTATAGCTGGAAACACCATATATTTT	CASSPGQGIAGNTIYF
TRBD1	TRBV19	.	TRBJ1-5	TGTGCCAGCAGCGAGGGGACAGGACTGGGGCAGCCCCAGCATTTT	CASSEGTGLGQPQHF
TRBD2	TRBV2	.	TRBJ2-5	TGTGCCAGCAGTCCAAGACTAGCGGGAGAGACCCAGTACTTC	CASSPRLAGETQYF
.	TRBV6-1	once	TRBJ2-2	TGTGCCAGCAGTGAATTGTCGAGGGGGTCCGGGGAGCTGTTTTTT	CASSELSRGSGELFF